This T cell receptor beta chain is from a study of blood T cell repertoires in COVID-19. Looking at the study overall: Acute and convalescent COVID-19 specimens originated in the United States, Italy and Spain. Sources were T cells, B-cell-depleted T cells, or PBMCs; the material itself was cDNA or gDNA.

Original analysis: Quantification of nucleated cells was approximated via reference gene primer amplification. Here immunoSEQ multiplex PCR was the method, and the copy in TCRdb shows in-frame clones only, minus some. V, J and clone size are taken as reported in that table, and D and trimming were inferred from the DNA itself. In the table there are hundreds of thousands of clones, approximately 85% of which are singletons. This receptor was taken from a man aged 45-60 years with active or convalescent COVID-19. Sequenced: peripheral blood.

The CDR3 region is CATSDFGQGGLETQYF. As DNA, the CDR3 is TGTGCCACCAGTGATTTTGGGCAGGGGGGCTTGGAGACCCAGTACTTC. The V call is TRBV24-1, the J call TRBJ2-5; possible D gene TRBD1, 7 bases. CDR3 length equals 16 residues. Germline lookup yields CDR1 KGHDR and CDR2 SFDVKD. Deletions cut 1 base from V and 5 bases from J, with 16 bases between.